This TCR beta chain emerged from a study of T cell repertoires in cytomegalovirus infection. TCRdb processed the reads anew with MiXCR; each CDR3 protein has one entry. The table lists about 240,000 distinct CDR3 sequences, roughly an eighth of them singletons. This clonotype was recorded many times. After removal of 4 bases from V and 6 bases from J, the junction contained 8 bases not matched to a gene. The CDR3 covers 16 residues. Per germline, CDR1 SGHTA and CDR2 FQGNSA. Sequenced sample: PBMCs. The TCR comes from a human donor in good health (CMV status not recorded). Some clones in this sample may be carry-over from other donors' samples. The chain combines TRBV7-2 with TRBJ2-2; 10 bases agree with TRBD2. CDR3 sequence reads: CASSSSPLAGAGELFF. The CDR3 nucleotides read TGTGCCAGCAGCTCATCACCTCTAGCGGGAGCCGGGGAGCTGTTTTTT.